Listed below are T cell receptor beta chains from one sample, sequenced in a study of cytomegalovirus exposure and HLA in healthy donors. The protocol was immunoSEQ multiplex PCR, while the TCRdb copy is restricted to in-frame clones and leaves out a portion. In the table there are around 140,000 clones, approximately 70% of which are singletons. Sample: PBMCs. The receptors come from a woman aged 55-70 years in good health and CMV-seronegative. The CDR3 runs from the conserved cysteine through the conserved F or W. Each record gives: D gene, clone size, J gene, V gene, CDR3 DNA, CDR3 protein. A D gene is named only where the DNA matches it firmly. Some rows have no size entry. The others give once, few or many, or a class for an expanded clone.

d_gene: TRBD2
abundance: .
j_gene: TRBJ2-7
v_gene: TRBV7-2
CDR3nt: TGTGCCAGCAGCCTACGGCCCGCGGGGGGAAGACACGAGCAGTACTTC
CDR3aa: CASSLRPAGGRHEQYF

d_gene: TRBD2
abundance: .
j_gene: TRBJ2-3
v_gene: TRBV2
CDR3nt: TGTGCCAGCAGTCAGGACGGGGGGGCGGTAGATACGCAGTATTTT
CDR3aa: CASSQDGGAVDTQYF

d_gene: .
abundance: .
j_gene: TRBJ1-6
v_gene: TRBV7-6
CDR3nt: TGTGCCAGCAGCTTAGTAAGAGATTCACCCCTCCACTTT
CDR3aa: CASSLVRDSPLHF

d_gene: TRBD2
abundance: .
j_gene: TRBJ2-1
v_gene: TRBV29-1
CDR3nt: TGCAGCGTTGATCCGGGACTAGCGGGAGATGAGCAGTTCTTC
CDR3aa: CSVDPGLAGDEQFF

d_gene: TRBD1
abundance: once
j_gene: TRBJ1-2
v_gene: TRBV6-1
CDR3nt: TGTGCCAGCAGTGTAAGGGACAGAAATGGCTACACCTTC
CDR3aa: CASSVRDRNGYTF

d_gene: .
abundance: .
j_gene: TRBJ2-1
v_gene: TRBV19
CDR3nt: TGTGCCAGTAGAGGGGCCCGGGAGCGGCACTCCTACAATGAGCAGTTCTTC
CDR3aa: CASRGARERHSYNEQFF

d_gene: TRBD1
abundance: .
j_gene: TRBJ1-2
v_gene: TRBV7-2
CDR3nt: TGTGCCAGCAGCTTGGGACAGGGGGCGGGTGGCTACACCTTC
CDR3aa: CASSLGQGAGGYTF

d_gene: TRBD1
abundance: .
j_gene: TRBJ1-6
v_gene: TRBV5-1
CDR3nt: TGCGCCAGCAGCTCAGGACAGGGGGCGCGTAACTCACCCCTCCACTTT
CDR3aa: CASSSGQGARNSPLHF

d_gene: .
abundance: .
j_gene: TRBJ2-4
v_gene: TRBV5-1
CDR3nt: TGCGCCAGCAGCTTGAATAGCAAAAACATTCAGTACTTC
CDR3aa: CASSLNSKNIQYF

d_gene: TRBD2
abundance: many
j_gene: TRBJ2-3
v_gene: TRBV5-1
CDR3nt: TGCGCCAGCAGCTTGACCCGACTAGCGGGGGGCACAGATACGCAGTATTTT
CDR3aa: CASSLTRLAGGTDTQYF

d_gene: .
abundance: .
j_gene: TRBJ2-1
v_gene: TRBV19
CDR3nt: TGTGCCAGTAGTGCGACTAGAGTAGTGTACAATGAGCAGTTCTTC
CDR3aa: CASSATRVVYNEQFF

d_gene: TRBD1
abundance: .
j_gene: TRBJ2-2
v_gene: TRBV7-2
CDR3nt: TGTGCCAGCAGCTTAAGATCGGGGCAGGGGGCGGCCGGGGAGCTGTTTTTT
CDR3aa: CASSLRSGQGAAGELFF

d_gene: TRBD1
abundance: .
j_gene: TRBJ2-7
v_gene: TRBV27
CDR3nt: TGTGCCAGCAGTGCCAAGGGACAGGGGGTCTCCTACGAGCAGTACTTC
CDR3aa: CASSAKGQGVSYEQYF

d_gene: TRBD2
abundance: few
j_gene: TRBJ2-3
v_gene: TRBV6-1
CDR3nt: TGTGCCAGCAGTGAAGCCACTCGGGGACTAGCGGGTTCGACAGATACGCAGTATTTT
CDR3aa: CASSEATRGLAGSTDTQYF

d_gene: .
abundance: .
j_gene: TRBJ2-7
v_gene: TRBV6-6
CDR3nt: TGTGCCAGCAGTTACTCAGAAGGGGGCGGGAACGAGCAGTACTTC
CDR3aa: CASSYSEGGGNEQYF

d_gene: TRBD1
abundance: few
j_gene: TRBJ1-1
v_gene: TRBV28
CDR3nt: TGTGCCAGCAGTTCCGCGACAGGGTTAAGCACTGAAGCTTTCTTT
CDR3aa: CASSSATGLSTEAFF

d_gene: .
abundance: .
j_gene: TRBJ2-7
v_gene: TRBV7-2
CDR3nt: TGTGCCAGCAGCGCTCGCCTCGAGGGACACTACGAGCAGTACTTC
CDR3aa: CASSARLEGHYEQYF

d_gene: .
abundance: .
j_gene: TRBJ2-7
v_gene: TRBV5-1
CDR3nt: TGCGCCAGCAGCTCCCCACAGGGTTGGGGGTCCGAGCAGTACTTC
CDR3aa: CASSSPQGWGSEQYF

d_gene: .
abundance: .
j_gene: TRBJ1-6
v_gene: TRBV5-1
CDR3nt: TGCGCCAGCAGCTTGGGGTCTCGGGGCTCCTATAATTCACCCCTCCACTTT
CDR3aa: CASSLGSRGSYNSPLHF

d_gene: .
abundance: few
j_gene: TRBJ1-2
v_gene: TRBV5-1
CDR3nt: TGCGCCAGCAGCTTGGGGCAGGGTGGTGGCTACACCTTC
CDR3aa: CASSLGQGGGYTF

d_gene: TRBD1
abundance: .
j_gene: TRBJ1-1
v_gene: TRBV29-1
CDR3nt: TGCAGCTGCCGCCAGGGGGCCACTGAAGCTTTCTTT
CDR3aa: CSCRQGATEAFF

d_gene: TRBD1
abundance: .
j_gene: TRBJ2-1
v_gene: TRBV7-6
CDR3nt: TGTGCCAGCAGCTTAGGGACAGGGGCCAATGAGCAGTTCTTC
CDR3aa: CASSLGTGANEQFF

d_gene: TRBD1
abundance: few
j_gene: TRBJ1-2
v_gene: TRBV9
CDR3nt: TGTGCCAGCAGCGGCGGGACAGGGGATTATGGCTACACCTTC
CDR3aa: CASSGGTGDYGYTF

d_gene: TRBD1
abundance: .
j_gene: TRBJ2-7
v_gene: TRBV28
CDR3nt: TGTGCCAGCAGCTTACAGGGGAGCTGGGGCTACGAGCAGTACTTC
CDR3aa: CASSLQGSWGYEQYF

d_gene: .
abundance: .
j_gene: TRBJ2-3
v_gene: TRBV28
CDR3nt: TGTGCCAGCAGACCCCCCGGGGGAAGCACAGATACGCAGTATTTT
CDR3aa: CASRPPGGSTDTQYF

d_gene: .
abundance: .
j_gene: TRBJ1-4
v_gene: TRBV18
CDR3nt: TGTGCCAGCTCACCACGGACAGCAACTAATGAAAAACTGTTTTTT
CDR3aa: CASSPRTATNEKLFF

d_gene: TRBD2
abundance: few
j_gene: TRBJ2-2
v_gene: TRBV9
CDR3nt: TGTGCCAGCAGCAGAACTAGCGGGAGAACGAACACCGGGGAGCTGTTTTTT
CDR3aa: CASSRTSGRTNTGELFF

d_gene: .
abundance: .
j_gene: TRBJ2-7
v_gene: TRBV2
CDR3nt: TGTGCCAGCAGTGAGTCAGTTCACTACGAGCAGTACTTC
CDR3aa: CASSESVHYEQYF

d_gene: TRBD1
abundance: .
j_gene: TRBJ1-6
v_gene: TRBV18
CDR3nt: TGTGCCAGCTCCCCGGGACAGTATAATTCACCCCTCCACTTT
CDR3aa: CASSPGQYNSPLHF

d_gene: .
abundance: .
j_gene: TRBJ1-1
v_gene: TRBV29-1
CDR3nt: TGCAGCGTTGCCCCCGGGACAACGAACACTGAAGCTTTCTTT
CDR3aa: CSVAPGTTNTEAFF

d_gene: .
abundance: .
j_gene: TRBJ1-2
v_gene: TRBV7-2
CDR3nt: TGTGCCAGCAGCTTAGCGGGCGAAAGTGGCTACACCTTC
CDR3aa: CASSLAGESGYTF

d_gene: .
abundance: .
j_gene: TRBJ2-1
v_gene: TRBV6-5
CDR3nt: TGTGCCAGCAGTCAGGACTCCTACAATGAGCAGTTCTTC
CDR3aa: CASSQDSYNEQFF

d_gene: .
abundance: .
j_gene: TRBJ2-2
v_gene: TRBV18
CDR3nt: TGTGCCAGCTCACCACCGCGAGACACCGGGGAGCTGTTTTTT
CDR3aa: CASSPPRDTGELFF

d_gene: .
abundance: .
j_gene: TRBJ2-5
v_gene: TRBV7-9
CDR3nt: TGTGCCAGCAGCGACCAGGGGCCGACCCAAGAGACCCAGTACTTC
CDR3aa: CASSDQGPTQETQYF

d_gene: TRBD1
abundance: .
j_gene: TRBJ2-2
v_gene: TRBV5-1
CDR3nt: TGCGCCAGCAGCGTTTCCGACAGGGCGAACACCGGGGAGCTGTTTTTT
CDR3aa: CASSVSDRANTGELFF

d_gene: TRBD2
abundance: .
j_gene: TRBJ2-2
v_gene: TRBV15
CDR3nt: TGTGCCACCAGCATGACCAGCGGGAGTTTGAACACCGGGGAGCTGTTTTTT
CDR3aa: CATSMTSGSLNTGELFF

d_gene: .
abundance: .
j_gene: TRBJ2-6
v_gene: TRBV15
CDR3nt: TGTGCCACCAACCTAGGCGGCTCTGGGGCCAACGTCCTGACTTTC
CDR3aa: CATNLGGSGANVLTF

d_gene: TRBD2
abundance: .
j_gene: TRBJ2-3
v_gene: TRBV2
CDR3nt: TGTGCCAGCAGTGCTAGCGGGAGGGCCCGTGATACGCAGTATTTT
CDR3aa: CASSASGRARDTQYF

d_gene: .
abundance: .
j_gene: TRBJ2-7
v_gene: TRBV4-1
CDR3nt: TGCGCCAGCAGCCAAGAGCTCTTACGGGGATCCGGCTACGAGCAGTACTTC
CDR3aa: CASSQELLRGSGYEQYF

d_gene: .
abundance: .
j_gene: TRBJ2-3
v_gene: TRBV5-1
CDR3nt: TGCGCCAGCAGGCAGGAGGTCACAGATACGCAGTATTTT
CDR3aa: CASRQEVTDTQYF

d_gene: TRBD2
abundance: once
j_gene: TRBJ2-5
v_gene: TRBV28
CDR3nt: TGTGCCAGCAGTTTAAACGGCGGGAGTAAGCTCAAAGAGACCCAGTACTTC
CDR3aa: CASSLNGGSKLKETQYF

d_gene: TRBD2
abundance: .
j_gene: TRBJ2-3
v_gene: TRBV7-9
CDR3nt: TGTGCCAGCAGCCCCGGGGGCAGCGGGAGGGCCTGGGCAGATACGCAGTATTTT
CDR3aa: CASSPGGSGRAWADTQYF

d_gene: .
abundance: .
j_gene: TRBJ2-3
v_gene: TRBV29-1
CDR3nt: TGCAGCGTAAATCCTACAGATACGCAGTATTTT
CDR3aa: CSVNPTDTQYF

d_gene: TRBD1
abundance: .
j_gene: TRBJ2-7
v_gene: TRBV14
CDR3nt: TGTGCCAGCAGCCTACTCACCGGGACAGGGGGCCGGTACGAGCAGTACTTC
CDR3aa: CASSLLTGTGGRYEQYF

d_gene: TRBD2
abundance: .
j_gene: TRBJ2-5
v_gene: TRBV7-8
CDR3nt: TGTGCCAGCAGCCCCGGGACTAGCGGGACCCGATATCCCCAGTACTTC
CDR3aa: CASSPGTSGTRYPQYF

d_gene: .
abundance: once
j_gene: TRBJ2-7
v_gene: TRBV18
CDR3nt: TGTGCCAGCTCACCACTCTCCCCGGGTCCGGACGAGCAGTACTTC
CDR3aa: CASSPLSPGPDEQYF

d_gene: TRBD2
abundance: .
j_gene: TRBJ2-3
v_gene: TRBV9
CDR3nt: TGTGCCAGCAGCGTAGATCCTAGCGGGGGGGCTAAAGATACGCAGTATTTT
CDR3aa: CASSVDPSGGAKDTQYF

d_gene: TRBD1
abundance: .
j_gene: TRBJ1-2
v_gene: TRBV7-2
CDR3nt: TGTGCCAGCAGCTACGCGACACAGGGGGATGGCTACACCTTC
CDR3aa: CASSYATQGDGYTF

d_gene: TRBD2
abundance: .
j_gene: TRBJ2-5
v_gene: TRBV7-8
CDR3nt: TGTGCCAGCAGTCCAAAATCCCTAGCGGGGGTCAGGGAGACCCAGTACTTC
CDR3aa: CASSPKSLAGVRETQYF

d_gene: .
abundance: .
j_gene: TRBJ1-1
v_gene: TRBV4-2
CDR3nt: TGTGCCAGCAGCCAAGATGGGCTATCGAACACTGAAGCTTTCTTT
CDR3aa: CASSQDGLSNTEAFF

d_gene: TRBD1
abundance: .
j_gene: TRBJ2-6
v_gene: TRBV28
CDR3nt: TGTGCCAGCAGACGCAGGGGGTCTTCTGGGGCCAACGTCCTGACTTTC
CDR3aa: CASRRRGSSGANVLTF

d_gene: .
abundance: .
j_gene: TRBJ1-2
v_gene: TRBV2
CDR3nt: TGTGCCAGCAGTGAAGGGGGCAGCTACTATGGCTACACCTTC
CDR3aa: CASSEGGSYYGYTF

d_gene: TRBD1
abundance: .
j_gene: TRBJ1-4
v_gene: TRBV28
CDR3nt: TGTGCCAGCAGGCGACAGGGGGGTAATGAAAAACTGTTTTTT
CDR3aa: CASRRQGGNEKLFF

d_gene: TRBD1
abundance: once
j_gene: TRBJ1-1
v_gene: TRBV11-2
CDR3nt: TGTGCCAGCAGGCGATCGACAGGGGTCGGCACTGAAGCTTTCTTT
CDR3aa: CASRRSTGVGTEAFF

d_gene: .
abundance: .
j_gene: TRBJ1-2
v_gene: TRBV7-2
CDR3nt: TGTGCCAGCAGCTTAGCGTTGGCCCCTTATGGCTACACCTTC
CDR3aa: CASSLALAPYGYTF

d_gene: TRBD2
abundance: .
j_gene: TRBJ2-3
v_gene: TRBV14
CDR3nt: TGTGCCAGCAGCCAAGAGCCGGGACTAGCAACAGATACGCAGTATTTT
CDR3aa: CASSQEPGLATDTQYF

d_gene: .
abundance: .
j_gene: TRBJ2-3
v_gene: TRBV7-6
CDR3nt: TGTGCCAGCAGCTTAGGAAGCGGCGGTAGCACAGATACGCAGTATTTT
CDR3aa: CASSLGSGGSTDTQYF

d_gene: .
abundance: few
j_gene: TRBJ1-2
v_gene: TRBV28
CDR3nt: TGTGCCAGCAGTCCCCCCAATCGGGGCTACACCTTC
CDR3aa: CASSPPNRGYTF

d_gene: TRBD1
abundance: .
j_gene: TRBJ2-7
v_gene: TRBV5-1
CDR3nt: TGCGCCAGCAGCTTATTAAACAGGGGGCGTGGACTCGAGCAGTACTTC
CDR3aa: CASSLLNRGRGLEQYF

d_gene: .
abundance: .
j_gene: TRBJ1-1
v_gene: TRBV6-4
CDR3nt: TGTGCCAGCAGTGACTCAGATAAGGACAGCTCCACTGAAGCTTTCTTT
CDR3aa: CASSDSDKDSSTEAFF